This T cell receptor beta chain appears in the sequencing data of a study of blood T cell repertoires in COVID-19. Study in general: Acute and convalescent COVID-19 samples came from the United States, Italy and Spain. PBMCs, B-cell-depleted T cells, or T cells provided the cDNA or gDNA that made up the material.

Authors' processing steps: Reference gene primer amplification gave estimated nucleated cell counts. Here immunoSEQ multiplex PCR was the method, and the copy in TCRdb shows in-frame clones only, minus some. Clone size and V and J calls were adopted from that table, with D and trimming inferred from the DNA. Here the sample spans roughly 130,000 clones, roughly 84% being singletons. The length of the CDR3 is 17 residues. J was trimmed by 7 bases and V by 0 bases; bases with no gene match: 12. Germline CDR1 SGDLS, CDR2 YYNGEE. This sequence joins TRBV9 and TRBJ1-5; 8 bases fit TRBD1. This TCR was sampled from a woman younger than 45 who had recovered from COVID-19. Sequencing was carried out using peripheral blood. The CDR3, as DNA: TGTGCCAGCAGCGTAGGGATCGGGGGACAGGCAGGGCAGCCCCAGCATTTT. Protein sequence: CASSVGIGGQAGQPQHF.